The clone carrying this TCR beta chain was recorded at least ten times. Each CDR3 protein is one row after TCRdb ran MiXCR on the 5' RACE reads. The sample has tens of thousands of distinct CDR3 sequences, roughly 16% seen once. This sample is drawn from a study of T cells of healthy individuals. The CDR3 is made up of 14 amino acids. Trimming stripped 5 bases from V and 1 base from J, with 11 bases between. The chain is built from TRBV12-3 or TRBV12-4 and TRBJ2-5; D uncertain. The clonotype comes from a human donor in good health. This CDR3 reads CASSRIGFQETQYF. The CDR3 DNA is TGTGCCAGCAGTCGTATCGGTTTCCAAGAGACCCAGTACTTC.